This T cell receptor (beta chain) was retrieved from a study of CD8 T cells in ankylosing spondylitis. Regarding the study as a whole: Enrichment of disease-linked clones was reportedly significant in matched ankylosing spondylitis synovial fluid. CD8+ disease-linked clones were present at relatively low frequencies in blood.

Quantitative barcoded 5'-RACE was used to prepare TCR beta libraries. TCRdb re-derived calls from the 5' RACE reads in MiXCR, one entry per CDR3 protein. Found here are around 300,000 distinct CDR3 sequences, around a tenth of them singletons; the top ten hold roughly 9.1%. This clonotype was recorded many times. Its target is not known. Per the germline V gene, CDR1 is SGHRS and CDR2 is YFSETQ. This CDR3 comprises 11 residues. The ends were cut back, 4 bases at V and 3 bases at J, with 4 bases in the middle. Sequences were obtained from blood, either unsorted or a sorted T cell fraction (not recorded which). The rearrangement joins TRBV5-1 to TRBJ2-5, with D hard to call. The receptor was derived from a female donor with ankylosing spondylitis or in good health (not recorded which). This CDR3 is CASSGEETQYF. Written as DNA, the CDR3 is TGCGCCAGCAGCGGAGAAGAGACCCAGTACTTC.